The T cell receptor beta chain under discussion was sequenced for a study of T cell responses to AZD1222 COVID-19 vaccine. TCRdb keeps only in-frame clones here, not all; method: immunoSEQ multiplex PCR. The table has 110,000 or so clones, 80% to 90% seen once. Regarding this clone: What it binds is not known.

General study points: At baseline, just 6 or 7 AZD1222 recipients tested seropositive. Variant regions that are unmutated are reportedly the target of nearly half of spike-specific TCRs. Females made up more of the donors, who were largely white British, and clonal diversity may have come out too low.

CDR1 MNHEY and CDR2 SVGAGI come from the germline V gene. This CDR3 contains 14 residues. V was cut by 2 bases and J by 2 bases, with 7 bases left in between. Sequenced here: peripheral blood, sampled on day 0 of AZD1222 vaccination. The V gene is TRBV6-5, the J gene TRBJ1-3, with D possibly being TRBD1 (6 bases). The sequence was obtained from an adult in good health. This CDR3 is CASSYPGAGNTIYF. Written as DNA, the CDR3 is TGTGCCAGCAGTTACCCAGGGGCTGGAAACACCATATATTTT.